This T cell receptor beta chain stems from a study of blood T cell repertoires in COVID-19. Study information: T cells, B-cell-depleted T cells, or PBMCs supplied cDNA or gDNA.

Looked up from germline, CDR1 is MNHEY and CDR2 is SVGAGI. V was shortened by 2 bases and J by 10 bases, with 15 bases between the two germline ends. The CDR3 has 15 amino acids. TCRdb keeps only in-frame clones here, not all; method: immunoSEQ multiplex PCR. The table includes some 160,000 clones, 88% detected once. This receptor was identified in a man aged 45-65 years who had recovered from COVID-19. The specimen was peripheral blood. The chain is built from TRBV6-5 and TRBJ1-6; D possibly corresponds to TRBD1 (6 bases). The CDR3 here is CASSYVAGVKSPLHF. In nucleotides, the CDR3 is TGTGCCAGCAGTTACGTGGCAGGGGTTAAATCACCCCTCCACTTT.